Listed here are 13 T cell receptor beta chains from one sample, sequenced in a study of cytomegalovirus exposure and HLA in healthy donors. Researchers ran the PCR with 60 Vbeta and 13 Jbeta primers. The method was immunoSEQ multiplex PCR; TCRdb's version includes in-frame clones alone and lacks a portion of them. Found here are some 120,000 clones, roughly 70% of them singletons; the top ten hold around 0.9%. The material sequenced was PBMCs. The receptor source for this set is a woman aged 25 to 39 in good health and CMV-seronegative.

The rearrangement links TRBV4-3 to TRBJ1-2; D is ambiguous. Germline V gives CDR1 LGHNA, CDR2 YSLEER. V was trimmed by 3 bases and J by 7 bases, leaving 12 bases between them. The CDR3 extends over 13 amino acids. The chain's CDR3 is CASSHSYFGGYTF. The CDR3 coding sequence is TGCGCCAGCAGCCATAGTTACTTTGGTGGCTACACCTTC.

The V and J genes are TRBV5-1 and TRBJ1-4; 9 positions match TRBD1. The CDR3 covers 15 residues. CDR1 and CDR2 from the germline V gene are SGHRS and YFSETQ. Trimming at V came to 4 bases and at J to 8 bases, leaving 9 bases not matched to a gene. The CDR3 DNA follows: TGCGCCAGCAGCCCCGGGACAGGGCCGAGGGAAAAACTGTTTTTT. Protein product: CASSPGTGPREKLFF.

The chain joins TRBV10-3 to TRBJ2-1; 8 nucleotides align to TRBD2. V was pared by 0 bases and J by 0 bases, with 13 bases of the junction left unmatched. This CDR3 contains 20 residues. In germline, CDR1 is ENHRY, CDR2 SYGVKD. The CDR3 sequence is CAISESVAGGSFASYNEQFF. The CDR3, as DNA: TGTGCCATCAGTGAGTCGGTGGCGGGAGGTTCCTTCGCCTCCTACAATGAGCAGTTCTTC.

The chain uses TRBV27 and TRBJ2-1; 12 bases map to TRBD2. CDR1 MNHEY and CDR2 SMNVEV come from the germline V gene (reference sequence). Trimming cost V 6 bases and J 2 bases; bases outside gene matches: 2. CDR3 length: 15 amino acids. The CDR3 nucleotides are TGTGCCAGCAGCCTAGCGGGAGGGACCTACAATGAGCAGTTCTTC. Translated, it gives CASSLAGGTYNEQFF.

This chain connects TRBV5-1 to TRBJ1-1; D unresolved. Germline V gene sequence: CDR1 SGHRS, CDR2 YFSETQ. The CDR3 spans 16 residues. V was cut by 0 bases and J by 0 bases, with 12 bases left in between. CDR3 nucleotides: TGCGCCAGCAGCTTGGAGGTTGGTGAGGTGAACACTGAAGCTTTCTTT. Translated, it gives CASSLEVGEVNTEAFF.

J is TRBJ2-5 and V is TRBV18; no definite D call. Per germline, CDR1 KGHSH and CDR2 LQKENI. The V end was cut by 1 base, the J end by 5 bases, with 20 bases between. CDR3 length: 17 residues. Here the CDR3 DNA reads TGTGCCAGCTCACCACGGGCCCCGCTCAGGATACGGGAGACCCAGTACTTC. The encoded protein is CASSPRAPLRIRETQYF.

This rearrangement joins TRBV7-2 to TRBJ1-2; no reliable D call. The V and J ends lost 5 bases and 8 bases respectively, with 18 bases between them. Germline values: CDR1 SGHTA, CDR2 FQGNSA. This CDR3 is 14 amino acids long. The CDR3 DNA is TGTGCCAGCAGCCTAGGGAGGAACCCTAGGGGCTACACCTTC. Translation: CASSLGRNPRGYTF.

The V call is TRBV25-1, the J call TRBJ2-1; tentative D call: TRBD2 (6 bases). This CDR3 is built from 17 residues. With 3 bases removed from V and 6 bases from J, the gap between germline ends came to 21 bases. Germline CDR1 MGHDK, CDR2 SYGVNS. This CDR3 reads CASSDSEGYLLGNEQFF. The CDR3 DNA reads as TGTGCCAGCAGTGATTCGGAGGGGTACCTTTTAGGCAATGAGCAGTTCTTC.

The chain has TRBV2 and TRBJ2-3, with 16 bases matching TRBD2. V was clipped by 4 bases and J by 0 bases; unmatched bases: 10. The germline V gene has CDR1 SNHLY and CDR2 FYNNEI. The CDR3 is 20 amino acids. CDR3 region: CASSVGTSGGALYSTDTQYF. DNA for the CDR3: TGTGCCAGCAGTGTTGGGACTAGCGGGGGGGCCCTCTATAGCACAGATACGCAGTATTTT.

The J gene is TRBJ2-7, the V gene TRBV9; a weak D match, TRBD1 (6 bases). CDR3 length equals 14 residues. The ends were cut back, 3 bases at V and 2 bases at J, with 12 bases in the middle. Per the germline V gene, CDR1 is SGDLS and CDR2 is YYNGEE. The CDR3 sequence: CASSARDTPYEQYF. CDR3 nucleotides: TGTGCCAGCAGCGCCCGGGACACCCCCTACGAGCAGTACTTC.

The rearrangement joins TRBV5-8 to TRBJ1-1, with 7 bases that match TRBD1. The CDR3 is made up of 15 amino acids. The V and J ends lost 5 bases and 0 bases, in that order; junction bases with no gene match: 7. Germline CDR1 and CDR2: SGHTS and YDEGEE. The CDR3 DNA is TGTGCCAGCAGTCGGGGACAGACAATGAACACTGAAGCTTTCTTT. As protein: CASSRGQTMNTEAFF.

The chain uses TRBV19 and TRBJ1-3; TRBD1 might be the D (5 bases). Germline V gene lookup returns CDR1 LNHDA and CDR2 SQIVND (reference sequence). The length of the CDR3 is 15 residues. V was trimmed by 3 bases and J by 0 bases, leaving 9 bases between them. CDR3 DNA sequence: TGTGCCAGTAGTATTGACAGATACTCTGGAAACACCATATATTTT. Residues: CASSIDRYSGNTIYF.

The chain recombines TRBV5-4 with TRBJ2-3, with D possibly TRBD1 on 6 matching bases. This CDR3 is built from 14 residues. Germline CDR1 and CDR2: SGHNT and YYREEE (reference sequence). The V end was cut by 5 bases, the J end by 4 bases, with 14 bases between. The CDR3 nucleotides read TGTGCCAGCAGTCTGAGGGGGAGCGCAGATACGCAGTATTTT. It translates to CASSLRGSADTQYF.